Shown below are 25 T cell receptor beta chains from a single sample sequenced in a study of OX40 agonist ivuxolimab in advanced cancers. The table came from immunoSEQ multiplex PCR; TCRdb's copy has only in-frame clones and leaves some out. The table shows over 70,000 clones, with roughly 91% occurring only once. Here the sequenced sample was CD4+ or CD8+ T cells sorted from blood, taken in a trial of the OX40 agonist ivuxolimab. These receptors originate from an adult with an advanced solid tumor such as melanoma, head and neck, liver or kidney cancer.

The V gene is TRBV27, the J gene TRBJ1-3; tentatively, D is TRBD1 (6 bases). The CDR3 consists of 15 residues. Per the germline V gene, CDR1 is MNHEY and CDR2 is SMNVEV (reference sequence). V lost 1 base and J 4 bases, leaving 11 bases between the germline ends. CDR3 bases: TGTGCCAGCAGTTTATTCCGGGGGCAAGGAAACACCATATATTTT. This encodes CASSLFRGQGNTIYF.

V usage is TRBV5-6 and J usage is TRBJ1-1; D uncertain. From germline, CDR1 is SGHDT and CDR2 YYEEEE. Trimming left V 2 bases short and J 0 bases short, with 5 bases between. CDR3 length equals 13 residues. The CDR3 region has the DNA TGTGCCAGCAGCTTTGGGTTGAACACTGAAGCTTTCTTT. Translation: CASSFGLNTEAFF. The whole variable domain, remainder taken from reference TRBV5-6 and TRBJ1-1, is DAGVTQSPTHLIKTRGQQVTLRCSPKSGHDTVSWYQQALGQGPQFIFQYYEEEERQRGNFPDRFSGHQFPNYSSELNVNALLLGDSALYLCASSFGLNTEAFFGQGTRLTVV.

This chain's CDR3 is CASSIEFWTGGRDTEAFF. CDR3 in DNA: TGTGCCAGTAGTATAGAATTTTGGACAGGGGGCCGGGACACTGAAGCTTTCTTT. This chain joins TRBV19 and TRBJ1-1, with TRBD1 matching 11 bases. The CDR3 loop spans 18 amino acids. The germline CDR1 and CDR2 sequences are LNHDA and SQIVND (reference sequence). J was trimmed by 3 bases and V by 0 bases; bases with no gene match: 9.

The genes are TRBV27 and TRBJ1-1; D perhaps matches TRBD1 (6 bases). V was shortened by 6 bases and J by 3 bases, with 14 bases between the two germline ends. The length of the CDR3 is 14 residues. Germline V gene lookup returns CDR1 MNHEY and CDR2 SMNVEV (reference sequence). As DNA, the CDR3 is TGTGCCAGCAGCTGGGCTACAGGGTACACTGAAGCTTTCTTT. This codes for CASSWATGYTEAFF.

The chain carries TRBV27 and TRBJ2-1, with 9 bases matching TRBD2. Germline V gene sequence: CDR1 MNHEY, CDR2 SMNVEV (reference sequence). The CDR3 contains 15 residues. V lost 2 bases, J lost 5 bases, and 4 bases stayed unmatched. CDR3 DNA: TGTGCCAGCAGTTTAAGCGGGGGGCCGCACAATGAGCAGTTCTTC. The encoded protein is CASSLSGGPHNEQFF.

The chain recombines TRBV25-1 with TRBJ2-7, with a possible D match to TRBD2 (7 bases). This CDR3 comprises 16 residues. The germline CDR1 and CDR2 sequences are MGHDK and SYGVNS. V was pared by 2 bases and J by 3 bases, with 17 bases between. Here the CDR3 reads CASSERGRGVVYEQYF. In nucleotides, the CDR3 is TGTGCCAGCAGTGAACGGGGGAGGGGGGTGGTCTACGAGCAGTACTTC.

This clone was recorded only once. The chain joins TRBV6-4 to TRBJ2-1, with 11 nucleotides matching TRBD2. Germline V gene lookup returns CDR1 MRHNA and CDR2 SNTAGT. The CDR3 has 15 amino acids. V was clipped by 4 bases and J by 9 bases; unmatched bases: 8. The CDR3 bases are TGTGCCAGCAGTGGACTAGCGGGGTCCTTAGGTGAGCAGTTCTTC. Amino acid sequence: CASSGLAGSLGEQFF.

The count of this clone is one. The chain uses TRBV14 and TRBJ1-2; TRBD1 might be the D (5 bases). Germline V gives CDR1 SGHDN, CDR2 FVKESK. Deletions cut 0 bases from V and 2 bases from J, with 13 bases between. There are 16 residues in the CDR3. CDR3 residues: CASSQDWGGRNYGYTF. The DNA of the CDR3 is TGTGCCAGCAGCCAAGATTGGGGCGGGAGGAACTATGGCTACACCTTC.

The CDR3 DNA reads TGCAGCGTCTACGGACAGGGTGTCGAGCAGTACTTC. This gives the protein CSVYGQGVEQYF. This sequence joins TRBV29-1 and TRBJ2-7; 8 bases agree with TRBD1. V was pared by 6 bases and J by 6 bases, with 7 bases of the junction left unmatched. The CDR3 consists of 12 residues. Germline CDR1 is SQVTM and CDR2 is ANQGSEA.

This CDR3 is CASSQDRGSTGELFF. The CDR3 bases are TGCGCCAGCAGCCAAGATAGGGGATCCACCGGGGAGCTGTTTTTT. This chain uses TRBV4-3 with TRBJ2-2; a possible D gene is TRBD1 (5 bases). The germline V gene has CDR1 LGHNA and CDR2 YSLEER. The CDR3 is 15 residues long. Trimming took off 0 bases at V and 4 bases at J, with 9 bases between the two ends.

The CDR3 DNA is TGTGCCAGTAGTGCCGGGACAGGGACCTCCTACGAGCAGTACTTC. Its protein is CASSAGTGTSYEQYF. The rearrangement joins TRBV19 to TRBJ2-7; 9 nucleotides agree with TRBD1. Germline V gene lookup returns CDR1 LNHDA and CDR2 SQIVND (reference sequence). This CDR3 is built from 15 residues. V was clipped by 5 bases and J by 0 bases; unmatched bases: 5.

This chain joins TRBV7-8 and TRBJ2-1, with D possibly called TRBD1 or TRBD2 (5 bases each). The germline V and J ends were trimmed by 1 base and 0 bases, with 13 bases remaining between them. Germline CDR1 is SGHVS and CDR2 is FQNEAQ. The CDR3 has 17 residues. The CDR3 here is CASSLESGTSSYNEQFF. In nucleotides, the CDR3 is TGTGCCAGCAGCTTAGAATCGGGGACCAGCTCCTACAATGAGCAGTTCTTC.

The chain couples TRBV29-1 to TRBJ1-2; D is possibly TRBD1 (5 bases). The CDR3 is 15 residues long. Germline V lookup: CDR1 SQVTM, CDR2 ANQGSEA. The V and J ends lost 5 bases and 2 bases respectively, with 18 bases between them. The CDR3 bases are TGCAGCGTTACGGGTCCCACGGGACCGAACTATGGCTACACCTTC. Encoded protein: CSVTGPTGPNYGYTF.

The genes are TRBV5-6 and TRBJ1-1, with 8 bases aligning to TRBD1. CDR1 and CDR2 (germline): SGHDT, YYEEEE. There are 16 residues in the CDR3. V trimming: 3 bases; J trimming: 2 bases; junction bases outside the gene matches: 9. The CDR3 DNA follows: TGTGCCAGCAGCTGGATGTTGACAGGGGCAAACACTGAAGCTTTCTTT. Its translation: CASSWMLTGANTEAFF.

The rearrangement links TRBV6-5 to TRBJ2-7, with 7 bases identical to TRBD2. The CDR3 is made up of 15 amino acids. Losses at the gene ends were 0 bases for V and 3 bases for J; bases not matched to a gene: 5. CDR1 and CDR2 from the germline V gene are MNHEY and SVGAGI. CDR3 loop: CASSYSSLADYEQYF. CDR3 bases: TGTGCCAGCAGTTACTCGAGCCTAGCGGACTACGAGCAGTACTTC.

The chain employs TRBV5-6 and TRBJ2-7; D is unresolved. The CDR3 is 12 amino acids. Germline CDR1 reads SGHDT; CDR2 reads YYEEEE. Trimming removed 4 bases from V and 5 bases from J, with 10 bases in between. CDR3 sequence (DNA): TGTGCCAGCAGCATGGCTTACGACGAGCAGTACTTC. It is translated as CASSMAYDEQYF.

The chain uses TRBV5-6 and TRBJ2-5; the D gene is possibly TRBD1 (5 bases). The J call is uncertain, as TRBJ2-7 better fits the DNA end. The CDR3 is 16 amino acids. Germline CDR1 is SGHDT and CDR2 is YYEEEE. The CDR3 region is CASSLTTGPRYYEQYF. In DNA form, the CDR3 reads TGTGCCAGCAGCTTGACCACAGGTCCCCGTTACTACGAGCAGTACTTC.

The genes are TRBV7-3 and TRBJ1-1; 7 positions match TRBD1. Looked up from germline, CDR1 is SGHTA and CDR2 is FQGTGA. Germline trimming cut 1 base from V and 1 base from J; bases unmatched to any gene: 3. This CDR3 is 15 amino acids long. CDR3 sequence: CASSLREGANTEAFF. In DNA form, the CDR3 reads TGTGCCAGCAGCTTAAGGGAGGGGGCGAACACTGAAGCTTTCTTT. Looking up the rest from reference TRBV7-3 and TRBJ1-1 gives the full variable domain: GAGVSQTPSNKVTEKGKYVELRCDPISGHTALYWYRQSLGQGPEFLIYFQGTGAADDSGLPNDRFFAVRPEGSVSTLKIQRTERGDSAVYLCASSLREGANTEAFFGQGTRLTVV.

This chain connects TRBV2 to TRBJ2-7, with TRBD1 matching over 8 bases. Germline-derived CDR1 and CDR2 are SNHLY and FYNNEI. This CDR3 comprises 13 residues. V shed 7 bases and J 7 bases; nucleotides not matched to a gene: 9. This chain's CDR3 is CASIRTGTVEQYF. For the CDR3, the DNA is TGTGCCAGCATTAGGACAGGGACTGTTGAGCAGTACTTC.

The genes are TRBV27 and TRBJ1-5; the D is unclear. Germline CDR1 MNHEY, CDR2 SMNVEV (reference sequence). The CDR3 runs to 13 residues. V lost 5 bases and J lost 7, with 12 bases in between. CDR3 coding DNA: TGTGCCAGCAGTAGCCCCGGACGCCAGCCCCAGCATTTT. It is translated as CASSSPGRQPQHF.

The chain carries TRBV4-1 and TRBJ2-7; 8 bases match TRBD2. Germline CDR1 and CDR2: MGHRA and YSYEKL. V lost 4 bases to trimming and J lost 0 bases; unmatched junction nucleotides: 2. The CDR3 has 14 residues. The CDR3 coding sequence is TGCGCCAGCAGCCTCACTAGCGGCTCCTACGAGCAGTACTTC. Protein: CASSLTSGSYEQYF.

This clone appeared a single time. The V call is TRBV9, the J call TRBJ2-7; no firm D call. The V end lost 0 bases, the J end lost 3 bases, and 7 bases lay between the germline ends. Per germline, CDR1 SGDLS and CDR2 YYNGEE. This CDR3 spans 13 amino acids. The CDR3 DNA reads as TGTGCCAGCAGCGTAGAGCCCGACTACGAGCAGTACTTC. The encoded protein is CASSVEPDYEQYF. The variable domain in full, completed from reference TRBV9 and TRBJ2-7, reads DSGVTQTPKHLITATGQRVTLRCSPRSGDLSVYWYQQSLDQGLQFLIQYYNGEERAKGNILERFSAQQFPDLHSELNLSSLELGDSALYFCASSVEPDYEQYFGPGTRLTVT.

CDR3 protein: CASSGDTQYF. CDR3 nucleotide sequence: TGTGCCAGTAGTGGGGATACGCAGTATTTT. The gene calls are TRBV19 and TRBJ2-3; D gene uncertain. The ends were cut back, 5 bases at V and 6 bases at J, with 3 bases in the middle. Per germline, CDR1 LNHDA and CDR2 SQIVND (reference sequence). There are 10 residues in the CDR3. The full variable domain, in which reference TRBV19 and TRBJ2-3 provide the parts outside the CDR3, is DGGITQSPKYLFRKEGQNVTLSCEQNLNHDAMYWYRQDPGQGLRLIYYSQIVNDFQKGDIAEGYSVSREKKESFPLTVTSAQKNPTAFYLCASSGDTQYFGPGTRLTVL.

The chain carries TRBV21-1 and TRBJ2-4; the D call in the table, TRBD2, was not verified against the DNA. TRBV21-1 is described as a pseudogene. This CDR3 spans 16 amino acids. This chain's CDR3 is CASSKEISESKNIQYF. CDR3 sequence (DNA): TGTGCCAGCAGCAAAGAGATTAGCGAGAGCAAAAACATTCAGTACTTC.

The chain employs TRBV5-8 and TRBJ2-5, with 9 bases lining up with TRBD2. The trim removed 3 bases at V and 1 base at J, leaving 4 bases unmatched. CDR1 is SGHTS and CDR2 is YDEGEE in the germline V gene. The CDR3 runs 15 residues. The CDR3, as DNA: TGTGCCAGCAGCTCGACTAGCGGCCGCCAAGAGACCCAGTACTTC. Amino acid sequence: CASSSTSGRQETQYF. Full variable domain (missing parts from reference TRBV5-8 and TRBJ2-5): EAGVTQSPTHLIKTRGQQATLRCSPISGHTSVYWYQQALGLGLQFLLWYDEGEERNRGNFPPRFSGRQFPNYSSELNVNALELEDSALYLCASSSTSGRQETQYFGPGTRLLVL.